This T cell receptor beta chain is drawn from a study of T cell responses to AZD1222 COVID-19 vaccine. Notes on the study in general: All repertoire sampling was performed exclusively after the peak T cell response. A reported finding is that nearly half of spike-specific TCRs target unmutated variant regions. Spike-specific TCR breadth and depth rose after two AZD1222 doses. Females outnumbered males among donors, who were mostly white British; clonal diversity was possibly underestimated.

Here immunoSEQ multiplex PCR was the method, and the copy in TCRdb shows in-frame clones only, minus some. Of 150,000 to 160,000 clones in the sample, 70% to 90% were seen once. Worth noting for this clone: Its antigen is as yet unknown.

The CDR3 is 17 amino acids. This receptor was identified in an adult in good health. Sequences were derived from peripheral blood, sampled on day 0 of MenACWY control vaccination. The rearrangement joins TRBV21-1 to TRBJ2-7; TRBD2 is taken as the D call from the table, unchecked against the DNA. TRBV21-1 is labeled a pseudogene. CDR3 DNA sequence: TGTGCCAGCTTAACGGTGATAGCGGGAGGGTTTTCCTACGAGCAGTACTTC. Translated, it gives CASLTVIAGGFSYEQYF.